This T cell receptor (beta chain) was captured in a study of T cell changes during pregnancy in multiple sclerosis. This CDR3 region has 14 residues. Sequencing was performed with immunoSEQ multiplex PCR; in TCRdb, only in-frame clones are kept and a portion is missing. The sample lists 70,000 to 85,000 clones, roughly 94% occurring once. The rearrangement joins TRBV21-1 to TRBJ1-1. TRBV21-1 is a known pseudogene. Here the sequenced sample was peripheral blood, taken before pregnancy. This TCR was recovered from a female donor with multiple sclerosis, enrolled in a pregnancy study. The CDR3 region has the DNA TGTGCCAGCAGCAAAGCGCCCCGGGAGACTGAAGCTTTCTTT. Translation: CASSKAPRETEAFF.